These 11 T cell receptor beta chains were all obtained from the same sample, sequenced in a study of cytomegalovirus exposure and HLA in healthy donors (dated by TCRdb to 2016 to 2017). Library preparation employed the immunoSEQ multiplex PCR assay. For the multiplex PCR, a mixture combining 60 forward primers for TCR Vbeta segments and 13 reverse primers for TCR Jbeta segments was used. TCRdb limited this immuneACCESS table to in-frame rearrangements with V and J called. A share of clones is missing; checked studies link under half to unresolved V genes, and the rest is unexplained. Recorded for this sample are about 71,000 clones; 70% to 80% of them occurred a single time. The ten largest clones capture nearly 10% of the sample. Source material: PBMCs. Receptors originate from a woman aged 45 to 65 in good health and CMV-seropositive.

In this sample, this clone turned up once. The V and J genes are TRBV7-2 and TRBJ1-2, with TRBD1 as a possible D gene (5 bases). Trimming took off 3 bases at V and 8 bases at J, with 13 bases between the two ends. Germline lookup yields CDR1 SGHTA and CDR2 FQGNSA. The CDR3 has 13 amino acids. The CDR3 sequence: CASSFGQGGGYTF. DNA of the CDR3: TGTGCCAGCAGCTTTGGTCAGGGTGGAGGCTACACCTTC.

The chain couples TRBV18 to TRBJ2-7, with 9 bases that match TRBD1. The trim removed 3 bases at V and 7 bases at J, leaving 4 bases unmatched. The CDR3 consists of 13 residues. Germline CDR1 KGHSH, CDR2 LQKENI. The chain's CDR3 is CASSPGQGREQYF. Here the CDR3 DNA reads TGTGCCAGCTCACCCGGACAGGGGAGAGAGCAGTACTTC.

A few counts support this clone. V gene TRBV4-1 combines with J gene TRBJ2-7, with TRBD1 as a possible D gene (5 bases). The CDR3 loop spans 16 amino acids. Trimming left V 4 bases short and J 2 bases short, with 18 bases between. CDR1 MGHRA and CDR2 YSYEKL come from the germline V gene. In nucleotides, the CDR3 is TGCGCCAGCAGCCCAGGGATGACTGAGATTACCTACGAGCAGTACTTC. Its translation is CASSPGMTEITYEQYF.

The chain employs TRBV7-2 and TRBJ1-3, with D possibly TRBD1 on 6 matching bases. The CDR3 has 14 residues. V was shortened by 5 bases and J by 2 bases, with 10 bases between the two germline ends. Germline V gives CDR1 SGHTA, CDR2 FQGNSA. The CDR3 region is CASSLQGTGNTIYF. The CDR3 DNA is TGTGCCAGCAGCCTACAGGGTACTGGAAACACCATATATTTT.

This clone was detected a few times. The rearrangement uses TRBV19 and TRBJ1-2, with D uncertain. The CDR3 is made up of 13 amino acids. V lost 5 bases and J lost 1, with 8 bases in between. The V gene's germline CDR1 is LNHDA and CDR2 SQIVND (reference sequence). The CDR3 DNA sequence: TGTGCCAGTAGTGCAGGATATAACTATGGCTACACCTTC. It yields the protein CASSAGYNYGYTF. The entire variable domain, with the rest obtained from reference TRBV19 and TRBJ1-2, is as follows: DGGITQSPKYLFRKEGQNVTLSCEQNLNHDAMYWYRQDPGQGLRLIYYSQIVNDFQKGDIAEGYSVSREKKESFPLTVTSAQKNPTAFYLCASSAGYNYGYTFGSGTRLTVV.

The gene calls are TRBV2 and TRBJ2-5; 7 bases align to TRBD1. Germline lookup yields CDR1 SNHLY and CDR2 FYNNEI. Losses at the gene ends were 2 bases for V and 2 bases for J; bases not matched to a gene: 5. This CDR3 is built from 15 residues. DNA of the CDR3: TGTGCCAGCAGTGAAATAGGGACAGCTCAAGAGACCCAGTACTTC. Its protein is CASSEIGTAQETQYF. Supplemented by reference TRBV2 and TRBJ2-5, the full variable domain reads EPEVTQTPSHQVTQMGQEVILRCVPISNHLYFYWYRQILGQKVEFLVSFYNNEISEKSEIFDDQFSVERPDGSNFTLKIRSTKLEDSAMYFCASSEIGTAQETQYFGPGTRLLVL.

This chain joins TRBV6-6 and TRBJ1-3, with D perhaps TRBD1 (5 bases). Trimming took 6 bases from V and 8 from J, leaving 11 bases between them. Per germline, CDR1 MNHNY and CDR2 SVGAGI (reference sequence). The length of the CDR3 is 12 residues. This chain's CDR3 is CASRASGDTIYF. CDR3 in DNA: TGTGCCAGCAGGGCATCGGGGGACACCATATATTTT.

The chain links TRBV6-5 to TRBJ1-1; 7 nucleotides match TRBD1. V shed 2 bases, J shed 5 bases, and the junction held 11 bases outside the gene matches. The CDR3 runs to 16 residues. Germline loops: CDR1 MNHEY, CDR2 SVGAGI. CDR3 protein: CASSYPPRQGETEAFF. CDR3 sequence (DNA): TGTGCCAGCAGTTACCCCCCTCGACAGGGCGAAACTGAAGCTTTCTTT.

Here the CDR3 reads CASTRQGAYEQYF. The CDR3 bases are TGTGCCAGCACAAGGCAGGGGGCCTACGAGCAGTACTTC. The chain couples TRBV2 to TRBJ2-7, with TRBD1 matching 7 bases. V was pared by 7 bases and J by 2 bases, with 5 bases of the junction left unmatched. Germline values: CDR1 SNHLY, CDR2 FYNNEI. The CDR3 consists of 13 residues. The full variable domain, completed using reference TRBV2 and TRBJ2-7, is EPEVTQTPSHQVTQMGQEVILRCVPISNHLYFYWYRQILGQKVEFLVSFYNNEISEKSEIFDDQFSVERPDGSNFTLKIRSTKLEDSAMYFCASTRQGAYEQYFGPGTRLTVT.

The chain joins TRBV10-3 to TRBJ1-1, with D possibly TRBD1 on 5 matching bases. In germline, CDR1 is ENHRY, CDR2 SYGVKD. This CDR3 is built from 11 residues. V lost 6 bases and J lost 5, with 7 bases in between. This CDR3 reads CAISPGTEAFF. CDR3 DNA sequence: TGTGCCATCAGCCCAGGGACTGAAGCTTTCTTT.

The chain employs TRBV19 and TRBJ2-7; the D gene is possibly TRBD1 (6 bases). V lost 5 bases and J 3 bases, leaving 14 bases between the germline ends. Germline values: CDR1 LNHDA, CDR2 SQIVND (reference sequence). This CDR3 spans 14 amino acids. The CDR3 DNA sequence: TGTGCCAGTAGTCTTCGGGGCAGGGGCTACGAGCAGTACTTC. This sequence encodes CASSLRGRGYEQYF.